Following are 31 T cell receptor beta chains from one sample sequenced in a study of radiotherapy plus CTLA-4 blockade in lung cancer. The repertoire was sequenced with immunoSEQ multiplex PCR; TCRdb's copy has only in-frame clones and lacks some. Among roughly 62,000 clones listed, 60% to 85% were seen once. Sequenced here: peripheral blood, sampled from a patient treated with radiotherapy plus ipilimumab. The receptors were gathered from a human donor with non-small cell lung cancer who had a complete response to radiotherapy plus ipilimumab.

This chain uses TRBV5-3 with TRBJ1-6; D may be TRBD1 (5 bases). TRBV5-3 is labeled an ORF, and its function is uncertain. The V and J ends lost 5 bases and 1 base respectively, with 16 bases between them. The CDR3 consists of 17 residues. CDR3 amino acids: CARSRDRDSSYNSPLHF. As DNA, the CDR3 is TGTGCCAGAAGTCGTGACCGGGACTCATCCTATAATTCACCCCTCCACTTT.

This chain connects TRBV6-5 to TRBJ1-6; 7 bases match TRBD1. From germline, CDR1 is MNHEY and CDR2 SVGAGI. V lost 4 bases and J lost 7; bases outside the gene matches: 7. The CDR3 is 15 residues long. In DNA form, the CDR3 reads TGTGCCAGCAGTTGGGCGACAGGGCGAAATTCACCCCTCCACTTT. Its protein is CASSWATGRNSPLHF.

The chain has TRBV30 and TRBJ1-5; 9 bases are a match to TRBD1. This CDR3 is built from 15 residues. The V segment lost 3 bases and the J segment 3 bases; nucleotides outside the gene matches: 6. CDR1 and CDR2 (germline): GTSNPN, SVGIG (reference sequence). The CDR3 DNA reads as TGTGCCTGGAGCCGGGACAGGGACGCCAATCAGCCCCAGCATTTT. Encoded protein: CAWSRDRDANQPQHF.

V gene TRBV19 combines with J gene TRBJ2-1; TRBD2 agrees at 14 bases. The CDR3 has 16 residues. CDR1 and CDR2 from the germline V gene are LNHDA and SQIVND (reference sequence). Losses at the gene ends were 3 bases for V and 6 bases for J; bases not matched to a gene: 4. The CDR3: CASSIEGTSGSNEQFF. The CDR3 region has the DNA TGTGCCAGTAGTATTGAGGGGACTAGCGGGAGCAATGAGCAGTTCTTC.

The chain employs TRBV2 and TRBJ2-5; D gene unclear. The CDR3 sequence is 13 residues long. Germline V CDR1 and CDR2: SNHLY, FYNNEI. The V and J ends lost 4 bases and 1 base respectively, with 7 bases between them. DNA for the CDR3: TGTGCCAGCAGTGTGGCACTCCAAGAGACCCAGTACTTC. Its protein is CASSVALQETQYF.

This chain joins TRBV5-1 and TRBJ1-1; D unclear. In germline, CDR1 is SGHRS, CDR2 YFSETQ. The length of the CDR3 is 14 residues. V gave up 4 bases and J gave up 1 base, with 11 bases separating them. CDR3 sequence: CASSLGPPNTEAFF. CDR3 in DNA: TGCGCCAGCAGCCTGGGCCCACCGAACACTGAAGCTTTCTTT.

This chain links TRBV18 with TRBJ1-5, with D unresolved. This CDR3 is built from 13 residues. V dropped 2 bases and J dropped 7 bases, with 9 bases sitting between them. CDR1 is KGHSH and CDR2 is LQKENI in the germline V gene. CDR3 region: CASSPDPAQPQHF. In DNA, the CDR3 is TGTGCCAGCTCACCAGACCCGGCCCAGCCCCAGCATTTT.

J is TRBJ2-5 and V is TRBV10-3, with D unresolved. The CDR3 has 12 amino acids. V lost 1 base and J lost 5, with 5 bases in between. Germline V gives CDR1 ENHRY, CDR2 SYGVKD. CDR3 residues: CAISELRETQYF. CDR3 DNA sequence: TGTGCCATCAGTGAGTTGCGGGAGACCCAGTACTTC.

The rearrangement uses TRBV4-1 and TRBJ2-5; 9 bases map to TRBD2. Germline V CDR1 and CDR2: MGHRA, YSYEKL. V trimming: 2 bases; J trimming: 1 base; junction bases outside the gene matches: 11. The CDR3 extends over 18 amino acids. Here the CDR3 reads CASSQNPAGGRRQETQYF. The CDR3 DNA follows: TGCGCCAGCAGCCAAAACCCCGCGGGGGGGCGCCGCCAAGAGACCCAGTACTTC.

The chain uses TRBV7-9 and TRBJ1-4, with TRBD1 identical over 10 bases. This CDR3 region has 15 residues. CDR1 and CDR2 from the germline V gene are SEHNR and FQNEAQ (reference sequence). The V gene end was trimmed by 4 bases and the J gene end by 6 bases; junction bases not matched to a gene: 5. The CDR3 DNA follows: TGTGCCAGCAGCTCAGGGACAGGGGATCATGAAAAACTGTTTTTT. Encoded protein: CASSSGTGDHEKLFF.

The J gene is TRBJ1-2, the V gene TRBV11-2; D unclear. Trimming cost V 2 bases and J 4 bases, with 8 bases left between them. Germline V lookup: CDR1 SGHAT, CDR2 FQNNGV. The CDR3 sequence is 13 residues long. The CDR3 loop reads CASSLSRLYGYTF. In nucleotides, the CDR3 is TGTGCCAGCAGCTTAAGCAGGCTCTATGGCTACACCTTC.

The genes are TRBV7-2 and TRBJ2-3; maybe TRBD2 (5 bases). The CDR3 runs to 10 residues. Germline V gene lookup returns CDR1 SGHTA and CDR2 FQGNSA. The V end was cut by 6 bases, the J end by 10 bases, with 8 bases between. CDR3 in amino acids: CASSRGSQYF. DNA of the CDR3: TGTGCCAGCAGTCGGGGTTCGCAGTATTTT.

The chain joins TRBV19 to TRBJ2-1, with TRBD2 matching 13 bases. Germline values: CDR1 LNHDA, CDR2 SQIVND (reference sequence). Trimming took 3 bases from V and 9 from J; bases not matched to a gene: 11. CDR3 size: 17 residues. CDR3 protein: CASSMSPGLAGSSEQFF. In DNA, the CDR3 is TGTGCCAGTAGTATGAGTCCGGGACTAGCGGGAAGCAGTGAGCAGTTCTTC.

V is TRBV4-2 and J is TRBJ1-4, with D possibly matching TRBD1 (6 bases). This CDR3 has 15 amino acids. V lost 4 bases and J lost 6, with 15 bases in between. CDR1 LGHNA and CDR2 YNFKEQ come from the germline V gene. CDR3 DNA sequence: TGTGCCAGCAGCCGAAGGCGGGGGGCGGATGAAAAACTGTTTTTT. This codes for CASSRRRGADEKLFF.

This clone was counted between two and nine times. V gene TRBV30 combines with J gene TRBJ1-5; 8 bases are a match to TRBD1. There are 20 residues in the CDR3. From germline, CDR1 is GTSNPN and CDR2 SVGIG (reference sequence). After removal of 5 bases from V and 0 bases from J, the junction contained 21 bases not matched to a gene. The CDR3 is CAWAQGTGIFSGNSNQPQHF. CDR3 DNA: TGTGCCTGGGCCCAGGGGACAGGCATTTTCAGTGGGAATAGCAATCAGCCCCAGCATTTT.

V gene TRBV2 combines with J gene TRBJ1-1; 8 bases match TRBD1. CDR3 size: 14 residues. Trimming took 7 bases from V and 3 from J; bases not matched to a gene: 7. CDR1 and CDR2 from the germline V gene are SNHLY and FYNNEI. CDR3 residues: CASISGQGDTEAFF. In nucleotides, the CDR3 is TGTGCCAGCATTAGCGGACAGGGCGACACTGAAGCTTTCTTT.

V and J are TRBV18 and TRBJ2-3; D possibly corresponds to TRBD2 (6 bases). The CDR3 sequence is 13 residues long. Germline V gives CDR1 KGHSH, CDR2 LQKENI. V was shortened by 3 bases and J by 4 bases, with 8 bases between the two germline ends. CDR3 region: CASSPGSADTQYF. Written as DNA, the CDR3 is TGTGCCAGCTCACCCGGGAGTGCAGATACGCAGTATTTT.

The rearrangement uses TRBV5-1 and TRBJ1-1, with D maybe TRBD1 (5 bases). This CDR3 has 14 residues. Germline CDR1 reads SGHRS; CDR2 reads YFSETQ. Trimming stripped 4 bases from V and 0 bases from J, with 10 bases between. CDR3 sequence reads: CASSETDMNTEAFF. CDR3 DNA sequence: TGCGCCAGCAGCGAGACAGACATGAACACTGAAGCTTTCTTT.

V is TRBV7-2 and J is TRBJ2-3; 7 bases map to TRBD1. This CDR3 comprises 16 residues. Germline CDR1 and CDR2: SGHTA and FQGNSA. The V and J ends lost 4 bases and 4 bases, in that order; junction bases with no gene match: 11. The CDR3 coding sequence is TGTGCCAGCAGCTCCCGACAACAGGGGACGTCAGATACGCAGTATTTT. Encoded protein: CASSSRQQGTSDTQYF.

The V and J genes are TRBV11-3 and TRBJ2-1; 11 nucleotides agree with TRBD2. Germline V gene lookup returns CDR1 SGHNT and CDR2 YENEEA. There are 19 residues in the CDR3. Trimming took 2 bases from V and 0 from J; bases not matched to a gene: 9. In nucleotides, the CDR3 is TGTGCCAGCAGCTTAAGTGGTAGCGGGAGGGCCGGCTCCTACAATGAGCAGTTCTTC. The encoded protein is CASSLSGSGRAGSYNEQFF.

The chain has TRBV19 and TRBJ1-5, with TRBD1 as a possible D gene (6 bases). With 3 bases removed from V and 3 bases from J, the gap between germline ends came to 21 bases. Germline-derived CDR1 and CDR2 are LNHDA and SQIVND (reference sequence). This CDR3 has 18 residues. The CDR3 DNA is TGTGCCAGTAGTATCTGGGGCGGGATTGGGGGCACCAATCAGCCCCAGCATTTT. Protein product: CASSIWGGIGGTNQPQHF.

J is TRBJ1-5 and V is TRBV15; no clear D gene. This CDR3 has 14 amino acids. Germline-derived CDR1 and CDR2 are LNHNV and YYDKDF (reference sequence). The V end lost 2 bases, the J end lost 4 bases, and 9 bases lay between the germline ends. CDR3 nucleotide sequence: TGTGCCACCAGCAGACCCGGTTGGAATCAGCCCCAGCATTTT. Translated, it gives CATSRPGWNQPQHF.

The V call is TRBV6-5, the J call TRBJ1-3; D not certain. V lost 6 bases to trimming and J lost 0 bases, with 9 bases between them. CDR3 length: 14 amino acids. Germline CDR1 is MNHEY and CDR2 is SVGAGI. The CDR3 DNA is TGTGCCAGCAGGAGCGGTAGCTCTGGAAACACCATATATTTT. Residues: CASRSGSSGNTIYF.

The chain couples TRBV19 to TRBJ1-1; a possible D gene is TRBD1 (5 bases). The CDR3 contains 13 residues. Germline CDR1 LNHDA, CDR2 SQIVND (reference sequence). Trimming removed 3 bases at V and 1 base at J, with 6 bases between. Here the CDR3 DNA reads TGTGCCAGTAGTATCACAGGGAACACTGAAGCTTTCTTT. Protein sequence: CASSITGNTEAFF.

The CDR3 DNA reads TGTGCCAGCAGTTTCGAAGCTCAGGGGTCCACAGATACGCAGTATTTT. Amino acids: CASSFEAQGSTDTQYF. The chain has TRBV27 and TRBJ2-3, with D perhaps matching TRBD1 (6 bases). The V end lost 3 bases, the J end lost 2 bases, and 15 bases lay between the germline ends. Germline CDR1 reads MNHEY; CDR2 reads SMNVEV (reference sequence). This CDR3 is 16 amino acids long.

This chain uses TRBV25-1 with TRBJ1-1; D perhaps matches TRBD1 (5 bases). The germline gives CDR1 MGHDK, CDR2 SYGVNS. The CDR3 spans 14 residues. Deletions cut 3 bases from V and 3 bases from J, with 11 bases between. The CDR3 bases are TGTGCCAGCAGTGAGCAGGGAAGGGACACTGAAGCTTTCTTT. It translates to CASSEQGRDTEAFF.

V is TRBV6-5 and J is TRBJ1-5; 10 nucleotides line up with TRBD1. CDR3 length equals 14 residues. V shed 5 bases, J shed 2 bases, and the junction held 0 bases outside the gene matches. Germline lookup yields CDR1 MNHEY and CDR2 SVGAGI. CDR3 loop: CASSGTGGNQPQHF. The CDR3 nucleotides read TGTGCCAGCAGTGGGACAGGGGGCAATCAGCCCCAGCATTTT.

As for this clone: Other DNA sequences in this specimen translate into the identical CDR3. This chain joins TRBV30 and TRBJ2-1; TRBD2 matches 10 bases. The germline gives CDR1 GTSNPN, CDR2 SVGIG (reference sequence). Trimming cost V 5 bases and J 0 bases; bases outside gene matches: 22. CDR3 length equals 21 residues. The CDR3: CAWQPGQGVSGGTYSYNEQFF. CDR3 in DNA: TGTGCCTGGCAGCCGGGCCAGGGGGTTAGCGGGGGGACCTACTCCTACAATGAGCAGTTCTTC.

The chain couples TRBV6-5 to TRBJ1-1, with D unclear. This CDR3 contains 13 residues. V gave up 7 bases and J gave up 1 base, with 10 bases separating them. Germline CDR1 and CDR2: MNHEY and SVGAGI. The CDR3 spells CASTATQNTEAFF. As DNA, the CDR3 is TGTGCCAGCACCGCTACGCAGAACACTGAAGCTTTCTTT.

This sequence joins TRBV19 and TRBJ1-4, with no clear D. The V end lost 3 bases, the J end lost 1 base, and 9 bases lay between the germline ends. Germline values: CDR1 LNHDA, CDR2 SQIVND (reference sequence). The length of the CDR3 is 15 residues. The DNA of the CDR3 is TGTGCCAGTAGTATTGATAGACGAACTAATGAAAAACTGTTTTTT. Protein: CASSIDRRTNEKLFF.

The chain is built from TRBV7-2 and TRBJ2-1, with 11 bases that match TRBD2. The CDR3 totals 16 residues. The germline gives CDR1 SGHTA, CDR2 FQGNSA. Trimming removed 5 bases from V and 10 bases from J; junction bases left unmatched: 13. The CDR3 sequence: CASSLRLAGTLVEQFF. DNA of the CDR3: TGTGCCAGCAGCCTAAGACTAGCGGGGACCTTAGTGGAGCAGTTCTTC.